A selection of T cell receptor beta chains follows, all from one sample in a study of regulatory T cells in long-lasting Graves disease. Each CDR3 protein gets one entry after TCRdb re-called the multiplex PCR reads with MiXCR. The data contain roughly 420,000 distinct CDR3 sequences, approximately 16% of them singletons. A further study also used this sample, focusing on T cells in Graves' hyperthyroidism and ophthalmopathy.

The starting material was peripheral blood mononuclear cells (PBMCs), obtained at new diagnosis, from a patient treated with antithyroid drugs. The receptors derive from a woman between 18 and 29 years old with Graves disease. Both conserved end residues are part of each CDR3. D genes are given only for firm matches. Clone size is stated in some rows and not others, as once, few, many or a class when expanded.

clone_size: few
cdr3_length: 14
d_call: .
v_call: TRBV5-1
j_call: TRBJ2-5
cdr3_aa: CASSSGTNQETQYF
cdr3_nt: TGCGCCAGCAGCTCTGGGACCAACCAAGAGACCCAGTACTTC

clone_size: .
cdr3_length: 13
d_call: .
v_call: TRBV5-1
j_call: TRBJ2-5
cdr3_aa: CASSSRRMETQYF
cdr3_nt: TGCGCCAGCAGCTCAAGAAGAATGGAGACCCAGTACTTC

clone_size: many
cdr3_length: 16
d_call: TRBD2
v_call: TRBV12-3/TRBV12-4
j_call: TRBJ2-1
cdr3_aa: CASSLGTSGRVVGQFF
cdr3_nt: TGTGCCAGCAGTTTAGGGACTAGCGGGAGGGTCGTCGGGCAGTTCTTC

clone_size: many
cdr3_length: 16
d_call: TRBD2
v_call: TRBV27
j_call: TRBJ2-3
cdr3_aa: CASSLALADRKGTQYF
cdr3_nt: TGTGCCAGCAGTTTAGCACTAGCGGATCGGAAGGGTACGCAGTATTTT

clone_size: many
cdr3_length: 14
d_call: .
v_call: TRBV2
j_call: TRBJ2-1
cdr3_aa: CASGFGGSYNEQFF
cdr3_nt: TGTGCCAGCGGTTTTGGCGGGTCCTACAATGAGCAGTTCTTC

clone_size: many
cdr3_length: 16
d_call: TRBD2
v_call: TRBV20-1
j_call: TRBJ2-1
cdr3_aa: CSAREASGAEGGEQFF
cdr3_nt: TGCAGTGCTAGAGAGGCTAGCGGGGCCGAGGGGGGTGAGCAGTTCTTC

clone_size: many
cdr3_length: 15
d_call: TRBD2
v_call: TRBV6-1
j_call: TRBJ2-1
cdr3_aa: CASSRASGPGNEQFF
cdr3_nt: TGTGCCAGCAGTCGGGCTAGCGGCCCGGGCAATGAGCAGTTCTTC

clone_size: few
cdr3_length: 16
d_call: .
v_call: TRBV25-1
j_call: TRBJ2-4
cdr3_aa: CASSEGGPIAKNIQYF
cdr3_nt: TGTGCCAGCAGTGAAGGGGGACCCATAGCCAAAAACATTCAGTACTTC

clone_size: many
cdr3_length: 15
d_call: TRBD1
v_call: TRBV6-1
j_call: TRBJ2-1
cdr3_aa: CASSEPTGVGNEQFF
cdr3_nt: TGTGCCAGCAGTGAGCCGACAGGGGTAGGGAATGAGCAGTTCTTC

clone_size: few
cdr3_length: 15
d_call: TRBD1
v_call: TRBV7-2
j_call: TRBJ2-2
cdr3_aa: CASSPRTGVAGELFF
cdr3_nt: TGTGCCAGCAGCCCAAGGACAGGGGTGGCCGGGGAGCTGTTTTTT

clone_size: few
cdr3_length: 14
d_call: .
v_call: TRBV7-2
j_call: TRBJ2-5
cdr3_aa: CASRKTGTQETQYF
cdr3_nt: TGTGCCAGCAGAAAAACAGGGACCCAAGAGACCCAGTACTTC

clone_size: many
cdr3_length: 14
d_call: TRBD2
v_call: TRBV20-1
j_call: TRBJ2-7
cdr3_aa: CSALGLAGAYEQYF
cdr3_nt: TGCAGTGCTCTAGGACTAGCGGGAGCCTACGAGCAGTACTTC

clone_size: .
cdr3_length: 12
d_call: .
v_call: TRBV29-1
j_call: TRBJ2-5
cdr3_aa: CSAVGSGETQYF
cdr3_nt: TGCAGCGCTGTGGGGAGTGGGGAGACCCAGTACTTC

clone_size: many
cdr3_length: 15
d_call: TRBD1
v_call: TRBV10-3
j_call: TRBJ2-7
cdr3_aa: CAITRDSTVTGEQYF
cdr3_nt: TGTGCCATCACCAGGGACAGCACCGTTACTGGTGAGCAGTACTTC